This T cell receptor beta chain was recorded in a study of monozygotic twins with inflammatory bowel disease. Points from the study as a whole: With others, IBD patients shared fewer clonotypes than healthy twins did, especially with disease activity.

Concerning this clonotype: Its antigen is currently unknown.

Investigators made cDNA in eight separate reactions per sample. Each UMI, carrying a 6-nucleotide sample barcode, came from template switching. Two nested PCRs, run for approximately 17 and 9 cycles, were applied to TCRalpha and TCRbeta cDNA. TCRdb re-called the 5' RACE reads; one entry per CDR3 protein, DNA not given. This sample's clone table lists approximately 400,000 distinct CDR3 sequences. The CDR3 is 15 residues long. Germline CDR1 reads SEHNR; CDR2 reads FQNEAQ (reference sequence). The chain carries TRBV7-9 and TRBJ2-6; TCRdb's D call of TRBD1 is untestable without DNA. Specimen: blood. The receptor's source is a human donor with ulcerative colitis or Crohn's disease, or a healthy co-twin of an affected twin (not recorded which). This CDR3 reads CASSLAGVGANVLTF.